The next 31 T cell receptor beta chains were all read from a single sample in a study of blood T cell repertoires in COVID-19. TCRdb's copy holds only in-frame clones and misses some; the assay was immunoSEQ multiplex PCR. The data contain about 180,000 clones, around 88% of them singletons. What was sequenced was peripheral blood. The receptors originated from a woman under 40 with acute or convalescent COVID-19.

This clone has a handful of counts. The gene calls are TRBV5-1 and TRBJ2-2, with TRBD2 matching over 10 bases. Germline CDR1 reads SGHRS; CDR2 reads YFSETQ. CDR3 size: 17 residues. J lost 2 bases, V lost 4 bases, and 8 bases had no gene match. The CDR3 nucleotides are TGCGCCAGCAGCGGATCGGGACTAGCGATCAACACCGGGGAGCTGTTTTTT. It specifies CASSGSGLAINTGELFF. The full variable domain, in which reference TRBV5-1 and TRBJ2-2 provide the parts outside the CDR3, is KAGVTQTPRYLIKTRGQQVTLSCSPISGHRSVSWYQQTPGQGLQFLFEYFSETQRNKGNFPGRFSGRQFSNSRSEMNVSTLELGDSALYLCASSGSGLAINTGELFFGEGSRLTVL.

CDR3 nucleotide sequence: TGCGCCAGCAGTGAGCTTCGGTCGGGAGGGCCAAATGAGCAGTTCTTC. It codes for CASSELRSGGPNEQFF. The chain joins TRBV10-2 to TRBJ2-1; TRBD2 matches at 8 bases. There are 16 residues in the CDR3. V shed 2 bases and J 7 bases; nucleotides not matched to a gene: 10. CDR1 and CDR2 (germline): WSHSY, SAAADI.

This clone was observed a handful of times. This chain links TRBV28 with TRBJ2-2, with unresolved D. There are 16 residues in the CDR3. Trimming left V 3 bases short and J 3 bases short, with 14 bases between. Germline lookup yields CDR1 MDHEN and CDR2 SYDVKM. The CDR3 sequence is CASSFIVRGYTGELFF. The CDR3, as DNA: TGTGCCAGCAGTTTTATCGTACGAGGTTACACCGGGGAGCTGTTTTTT.

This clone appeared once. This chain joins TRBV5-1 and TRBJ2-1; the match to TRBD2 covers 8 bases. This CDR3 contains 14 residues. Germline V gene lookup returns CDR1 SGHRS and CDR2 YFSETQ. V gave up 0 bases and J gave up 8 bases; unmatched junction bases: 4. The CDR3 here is CASSLDGREDEQFF. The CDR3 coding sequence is TGCGCCAGCAGCTTGGACGGGAGGGAAGATGAGCAGTTCTTC.

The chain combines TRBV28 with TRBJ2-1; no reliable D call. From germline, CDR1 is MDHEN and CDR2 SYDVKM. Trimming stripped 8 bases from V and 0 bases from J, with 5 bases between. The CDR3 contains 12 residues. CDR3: CASLSSYNEQFF. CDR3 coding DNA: TGTGCCAGCCTGTCCTCCTACAATGAGCAGTTCTTC.

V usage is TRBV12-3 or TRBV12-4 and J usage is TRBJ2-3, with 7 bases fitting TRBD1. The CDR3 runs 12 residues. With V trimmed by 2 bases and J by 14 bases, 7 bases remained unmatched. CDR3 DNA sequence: TGTGCCAGCAGTTTACGGGCAGGGGGACGGTATTTT. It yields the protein CASSLRAGGRYF.

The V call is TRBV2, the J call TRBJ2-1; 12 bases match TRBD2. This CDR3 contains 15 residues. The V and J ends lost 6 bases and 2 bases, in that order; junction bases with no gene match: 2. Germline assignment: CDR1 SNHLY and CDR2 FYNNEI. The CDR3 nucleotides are TGTGCCAGCAGACCTAGCGGGAGGGCCTACAATGAGCAGTTCTTC. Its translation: CASRPSGRAYNEQFF.

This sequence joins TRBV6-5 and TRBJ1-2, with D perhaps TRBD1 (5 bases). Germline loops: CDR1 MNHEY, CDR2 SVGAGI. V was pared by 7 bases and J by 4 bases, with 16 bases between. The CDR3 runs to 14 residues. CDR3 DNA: TGTGCCAGCAACATTAGGGGCAGATTCTATGGCTACACCTTC. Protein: CASNIRGRFYGYTF.

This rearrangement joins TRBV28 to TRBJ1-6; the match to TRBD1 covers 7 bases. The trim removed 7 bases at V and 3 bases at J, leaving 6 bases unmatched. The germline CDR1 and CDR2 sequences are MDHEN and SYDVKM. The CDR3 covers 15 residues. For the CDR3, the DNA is TGTGCCAGCAAAAAGGGGGCGATCTATAATTCACCCCTCCACTTT. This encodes CASKKGAIYNSPLHF.

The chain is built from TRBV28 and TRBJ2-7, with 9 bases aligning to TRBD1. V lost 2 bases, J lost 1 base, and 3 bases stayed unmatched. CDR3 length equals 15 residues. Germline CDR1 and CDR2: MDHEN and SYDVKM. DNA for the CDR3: TGTGCCAGCAGTTTACTGGACAGGGGTTCCTACGAGCAGTACTTC. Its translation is CASSLLDRGSYEQYF.

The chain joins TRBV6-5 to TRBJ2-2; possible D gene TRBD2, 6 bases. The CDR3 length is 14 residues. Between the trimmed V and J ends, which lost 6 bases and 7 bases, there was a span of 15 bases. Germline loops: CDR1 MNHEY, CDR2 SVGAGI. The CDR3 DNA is TGTGCCAGCAGAGTAGGAGGGGCTTTCGGGGAGCTGTTTTTT. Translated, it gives CASRVGGAFGELFF.

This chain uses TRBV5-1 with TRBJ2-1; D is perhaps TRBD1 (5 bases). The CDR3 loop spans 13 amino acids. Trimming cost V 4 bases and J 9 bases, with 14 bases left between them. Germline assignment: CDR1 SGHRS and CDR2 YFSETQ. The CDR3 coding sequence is TGCGCCAGCAGCCAAAACCAGGGTACTGAGCAGTTCTTC. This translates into CASSQNQGTEQFF. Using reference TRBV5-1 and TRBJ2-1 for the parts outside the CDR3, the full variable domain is KAGVTQTPRYLIKTRGQQVTLSCSPISGHRSVSWYQQTPGQGLQFLFEYFSETQRNKGNFPGRFSGRQFSNSRSEMNVSTLELGDSALYLCASSQNQGTEQFFGPGTRLTVL.

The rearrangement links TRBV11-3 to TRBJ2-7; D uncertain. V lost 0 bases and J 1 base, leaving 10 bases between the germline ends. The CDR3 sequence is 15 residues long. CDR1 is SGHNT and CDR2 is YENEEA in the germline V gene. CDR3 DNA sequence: TGTGCCAGCAGCTTAGATGGGCTATTTTCCTACGAGCAGTACTTC. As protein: CASSLDGLFSYEQYF. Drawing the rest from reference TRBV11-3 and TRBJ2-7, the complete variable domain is EAGVVQSPRYKIIEKKQPVAFWCNPISGHNTLYWYLQNLGQGPELLIRYENEEAVDDSQLPKDRFSAERLKGVDSTLKIQPAELGDSAVYLCASSLDGLFSYEQYFGPGTRLTVT.

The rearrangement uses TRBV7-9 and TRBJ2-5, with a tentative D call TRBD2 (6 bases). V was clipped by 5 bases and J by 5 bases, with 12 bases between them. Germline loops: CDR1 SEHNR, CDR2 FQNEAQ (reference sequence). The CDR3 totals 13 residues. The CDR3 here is CASSPQAGETQYF. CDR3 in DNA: TGTGCCAGCAGCCCTCAGGCGGGGGAGACCCAGTACTTC. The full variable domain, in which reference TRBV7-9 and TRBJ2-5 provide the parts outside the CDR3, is DTGVSQNPRHKITKRGQNVTFRCDPISEHNRLYWYRQTLGQGPEFLTYFQNEAQLEKSRLLSDRFSAERPKGSFSTLEIQRTEQGDSAMYLCASSPQAGETQYFGPGTRLLVL.

CDR3 loop: CASSAGTTDNTQYF. DNA for the CDR3: TGTGCCAGCAGCGCCGGGACTACTGACAATACGCAGTATTTT. The rearrangement joins TRBV14 to TRBJ2-3; 7 bases map to TRBD2. The CDR3 is 14 residues long. After removal of 5 bases from V and 7 bases from J, the junction contained 9 bases not matched to a gene. Germline V lookup: CDR1 SGHDN, CDR2 FVKESK.

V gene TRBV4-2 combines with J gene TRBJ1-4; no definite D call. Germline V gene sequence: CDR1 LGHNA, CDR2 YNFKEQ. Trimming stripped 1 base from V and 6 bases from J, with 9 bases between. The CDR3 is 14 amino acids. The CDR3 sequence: CASSQVENYEKLFF. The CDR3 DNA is TGTGCCAGCAGCCAAGTGGAGAACTATGAAAAACTGTTTTTT.

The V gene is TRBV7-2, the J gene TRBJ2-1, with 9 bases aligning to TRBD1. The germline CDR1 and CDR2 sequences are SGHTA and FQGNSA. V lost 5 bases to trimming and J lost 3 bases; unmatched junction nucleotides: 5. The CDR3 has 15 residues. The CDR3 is CASSVGTGNYNEQFF. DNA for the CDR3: TGTGCCAGCAGCGTTGGGACAGGGAACTACAATGAGCAGTTCTTC.

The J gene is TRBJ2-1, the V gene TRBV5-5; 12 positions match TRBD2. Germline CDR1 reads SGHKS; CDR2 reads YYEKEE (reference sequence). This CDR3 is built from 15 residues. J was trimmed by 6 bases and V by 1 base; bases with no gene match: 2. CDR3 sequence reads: CASSLLAGGPNEQFF. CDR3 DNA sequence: TGTGCCAGCAGCTTGCTAGCGGGAGGGCCCAATGAGCAGTTCTTC.

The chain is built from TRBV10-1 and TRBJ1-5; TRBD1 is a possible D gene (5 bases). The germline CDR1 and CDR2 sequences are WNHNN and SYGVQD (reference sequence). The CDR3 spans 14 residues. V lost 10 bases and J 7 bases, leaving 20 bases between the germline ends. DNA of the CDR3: TGCGCCACCCCGGGGGGGGGACGGGTGCAGCCCCAGCATTTT. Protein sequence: CATPGGGRVQPQHF.

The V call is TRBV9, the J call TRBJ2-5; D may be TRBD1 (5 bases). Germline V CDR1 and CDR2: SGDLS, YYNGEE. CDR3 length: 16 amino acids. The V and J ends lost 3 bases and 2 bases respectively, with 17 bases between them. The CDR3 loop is CASSGRPGQKQETQYF. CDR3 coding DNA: TGTGCCAGCAGCGGCAGACCAGGGCAAAAGCAAGAGACCCAGTACTTC.

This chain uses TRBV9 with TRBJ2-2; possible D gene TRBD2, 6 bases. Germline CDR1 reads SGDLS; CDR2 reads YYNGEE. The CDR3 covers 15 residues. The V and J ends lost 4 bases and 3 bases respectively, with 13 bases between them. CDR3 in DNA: TGTGCCAGCAGCCCTCAAGGCGGGGACACCGGGGAGCTGTTTTTT. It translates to CASSPQGGDTGELFF.

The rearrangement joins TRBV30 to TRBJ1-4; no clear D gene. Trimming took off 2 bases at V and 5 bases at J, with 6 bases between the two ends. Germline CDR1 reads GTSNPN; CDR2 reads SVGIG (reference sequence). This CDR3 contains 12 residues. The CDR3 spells CAWSWLNEKLFF. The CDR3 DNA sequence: TGTGCCTGGAGTTGGCTCAATGAAAAACTGTTTTTT.

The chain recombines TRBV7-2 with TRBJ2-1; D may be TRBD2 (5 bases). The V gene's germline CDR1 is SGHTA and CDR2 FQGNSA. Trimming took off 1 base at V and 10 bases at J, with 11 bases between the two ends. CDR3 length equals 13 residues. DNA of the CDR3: TGTGCCAGCAGCTTAGACCCTTCGGGGGAGCAGTTCTTC. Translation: CASSLDPSGEQFF.

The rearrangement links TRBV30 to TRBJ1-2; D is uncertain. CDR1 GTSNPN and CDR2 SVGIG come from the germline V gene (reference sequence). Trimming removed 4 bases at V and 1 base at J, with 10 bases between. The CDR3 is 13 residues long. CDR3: CAWNPGINYGYTF. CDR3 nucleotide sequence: TGTGCCTGGAACCCCGGGATTAACTATGGCTACACCTTC.

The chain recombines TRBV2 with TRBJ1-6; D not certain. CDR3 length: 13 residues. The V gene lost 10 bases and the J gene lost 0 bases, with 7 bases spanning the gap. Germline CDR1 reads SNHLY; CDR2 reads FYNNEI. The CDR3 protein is CATRSSYNSPLHF. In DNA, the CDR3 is TGTGCCACCCGGAGCTCCTATAATTCACCCCTCCACTTT.

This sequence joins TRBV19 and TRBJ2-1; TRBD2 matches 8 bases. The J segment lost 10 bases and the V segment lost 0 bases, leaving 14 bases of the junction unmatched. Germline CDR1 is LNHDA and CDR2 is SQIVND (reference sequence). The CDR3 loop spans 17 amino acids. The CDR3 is CASSIDRREALMGEQFF. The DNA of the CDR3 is TGTGCCAGTAGTATAGATCGGCGGGAGGCCCTCATGGGGGAGCAGTTCTTC.

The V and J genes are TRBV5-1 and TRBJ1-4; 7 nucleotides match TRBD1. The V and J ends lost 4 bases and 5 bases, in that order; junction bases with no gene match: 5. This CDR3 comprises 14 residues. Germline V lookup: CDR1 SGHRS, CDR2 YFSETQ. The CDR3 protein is CASSPQGVNEKLFF. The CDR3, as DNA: TGCGCCAGCAGCCCGCAGGGGGTGAATGAAAAACTGTTTTTT.

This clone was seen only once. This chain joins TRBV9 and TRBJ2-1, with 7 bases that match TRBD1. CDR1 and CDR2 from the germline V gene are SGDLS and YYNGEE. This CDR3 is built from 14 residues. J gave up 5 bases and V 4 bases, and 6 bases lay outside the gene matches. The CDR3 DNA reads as TGTGCCAGCAGCCATATGGGACAGAACAATGAGCAGTTCTTC. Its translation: CASSHMGQNNEQFF.

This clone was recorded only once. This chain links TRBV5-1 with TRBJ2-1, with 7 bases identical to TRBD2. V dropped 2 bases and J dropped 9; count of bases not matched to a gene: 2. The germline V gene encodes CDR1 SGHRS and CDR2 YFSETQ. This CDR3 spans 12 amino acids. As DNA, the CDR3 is TGCGCCAGCAGCTTCTGGGAGGGTGAGCAGTTCTTC. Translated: CASSFWEGEQFF.

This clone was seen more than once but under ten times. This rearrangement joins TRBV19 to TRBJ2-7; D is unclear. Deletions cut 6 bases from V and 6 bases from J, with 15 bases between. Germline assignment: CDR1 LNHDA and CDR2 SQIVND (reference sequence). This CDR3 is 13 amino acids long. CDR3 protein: CASRPTFTAEQYF. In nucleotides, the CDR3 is TGTGCCAGTAGACCCACCTTCACAGCCGAGCAGTACTTC.

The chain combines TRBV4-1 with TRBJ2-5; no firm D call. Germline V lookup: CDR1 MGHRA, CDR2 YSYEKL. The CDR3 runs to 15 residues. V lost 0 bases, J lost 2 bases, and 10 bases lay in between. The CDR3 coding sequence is TGCGCCAGCAGCCAAGATGCGACACGTCAAGAGACCCAGTACTTC. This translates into CASSQDATRQETQYF.